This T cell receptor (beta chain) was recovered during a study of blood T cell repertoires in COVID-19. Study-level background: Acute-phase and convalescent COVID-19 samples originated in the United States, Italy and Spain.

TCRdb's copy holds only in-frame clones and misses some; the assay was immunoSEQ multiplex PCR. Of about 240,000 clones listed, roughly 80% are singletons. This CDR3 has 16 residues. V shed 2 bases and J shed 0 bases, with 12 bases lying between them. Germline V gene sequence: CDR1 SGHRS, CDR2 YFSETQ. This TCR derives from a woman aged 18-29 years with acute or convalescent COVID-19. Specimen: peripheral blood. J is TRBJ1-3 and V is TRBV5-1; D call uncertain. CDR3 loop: CASSLNDGSSGNTIYF. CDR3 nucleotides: TGCGCCAGCAGCTTAAATGACGGGTCCTCTGGAAACACCATATATTTT.